The present TCR beta chain was sequenced within a study of cytomegalovirus exposure and HLA in healthy donors. Study-level points and caveats: Presence/absence analyses supposed approximately even sequencing depth among donors.

Turning to this clone: Its antigen is still unknown.

CDR1 and CDR2 from the germline V gene are LNHDA and SQIVND (reference sequence). V was trimmed by 5 bases and J by 1 base, leaving 8 bases between them. CDR3 length equals 13 residues. Researchers ran the PCR with 60 Vbeta and 13 Jbeta primers. Sequenced by immunoSEQ multiplex PCR; TCRdb stores in-frame clones only, minus some. The sample yields nearly 200,000 clones, approximately 78% seen once. J is TRBJ2-5 and V is TRBV19; no definite D call. The sequencing input was PBMCs. This sequence originates from a woman in her 50s in good health and CMV-seropositive. In nucleotides, the CDR3 is TGTGCCAGTAGTCCCCTGTCCCAAGAGACCCAGTACTTC. Residues: CASSPLSQETQYF.